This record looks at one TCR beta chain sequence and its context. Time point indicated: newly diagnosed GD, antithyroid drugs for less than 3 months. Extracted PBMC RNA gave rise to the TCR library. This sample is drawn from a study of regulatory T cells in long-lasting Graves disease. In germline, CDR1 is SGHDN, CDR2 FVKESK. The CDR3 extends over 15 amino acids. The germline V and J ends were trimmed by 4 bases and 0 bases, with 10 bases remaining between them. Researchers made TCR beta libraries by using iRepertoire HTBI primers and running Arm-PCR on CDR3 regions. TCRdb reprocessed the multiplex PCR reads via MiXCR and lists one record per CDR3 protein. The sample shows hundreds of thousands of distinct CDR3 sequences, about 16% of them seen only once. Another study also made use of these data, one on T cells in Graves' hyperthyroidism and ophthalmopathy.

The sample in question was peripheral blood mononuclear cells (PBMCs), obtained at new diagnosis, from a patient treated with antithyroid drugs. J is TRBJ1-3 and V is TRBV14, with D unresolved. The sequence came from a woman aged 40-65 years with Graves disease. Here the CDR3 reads CASSRTDSSGNTIYF. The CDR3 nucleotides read TGTGCCAGCAGCCGGACGGACTCCTCTGGAAACACCATATATTTT.